This T cell receptor beta chain was sequenced for a study of blood T cell repertoires in COVID-19. CDR1 and CDR2 from the germline V gene are MGHRA and YSYEKL. With V trimmed by 4 bases and J by 0 bases, 6 bases remained unmatched. The length of the CDR3 is 16 residues. In the source study's methods: Estimation of nucleated cell counts was performed using reference gene primer amplification. Here immunoSEQ multiplex PCR was the method, and the copy in TCRdb shows in-frame clones only, minus some. The DNA gave D and trimming, while V, J and clone size come from that table. The data contain roughly 150,000 clones, 75% to 80% of them singletons.

J is TRBJ1-2 and V is TRBV4-1; 9 nucleotides line up with TRBD1. The sequenced material came from peripheral blood. This receptor was identified in a woman of 80 years or more with acute or convalescent COVID-19. The CDR3 DNA reads as TGCGCCAGCAGCCGACAGACAGGGGGGACTAACTATGGCTACACCTTC. It yields the protein CASSRQTGGTNYGYTF.